The clone carrying this T cell receptor beta chain has more than one count but fewer than ten. Antigen unknown. The data belong to a study of OX40 agonist ivuxolimab in advanced cancers. Study-level background: Ivuxolimab, which is an agonistic anti-OX40 (CD134) antibody, was administered to the patients. Three patients got partial responses; one had hepatocellular carcinoma and two had cutaneous melanoma.

The method was immunoSEQ multiplex PCR; TCRdb's version includes in-frame clones alone and lacks a portion of them. The table shows 55,000 to 65,000 clones, with approximately 80% occurring only once. Study results and caveats: The investigators did not determine what antigen specificity the expanded peripheral T cells had.

Germline-derived CDR1 and CDR2 are SGHDN and FVKESK. V was shortened by 1 base and J by 8 bases, with 14 bases between the two germline ends. CDR3 length: 14 residues. The sequenced sample was CD4+ or CD8+ T cells sorted from blood, obtained in a trial of the OX40 agonist ivuxolimab. This rearrangement joins TRBV14 to TRBJ1-1, with D possibly matching TRBD1 (6 bases). The receptor was derived from an adult with an advanced solid tumor such as melanoma, head and neck, liver or kidney cancer. The CDR3 DNA is TGTGCCAGCAGCCAAGGGGTTGCAGGGGCCGAAGCTTTCTTT. Amino acids: CASSQGVAGAEAFF.